The 20 T cell receptor beta chains given below trace back to one sample, sequenced in a study of blood T cell repertoires in COVID-19. Profiling relied on immunoSEQ multiplex PCR, and the TCRdb table lists in-frame clones only, not all of them. The sample records more than 200,000 clones, 70% to 90% being singletons. Sequencing input: peripheral blood. Source of these receptors: a man aged 18-30 years with active or convalescent COVID-19.

This chain joins TRBV24-1 and TRBJ2-5; a possible D gene is TRBD1 (6 bases). This CDR3 has 15 residues. Germline V CDR1 and CDR2: KGHDR, SFDVKD. Trimming shortened V by 3 bases and J by 1 base, and 11 bases separated the two germline ends. Written as DNA, the CDR3 is TGTGCCACCAGTGATCCACAGGGACCCCAAGAGACCCAGTACTTC. Translated, it gives CATSDPQGPQETQYF.

V and J are TRBV19 and TRBJ1-2, with 9 bases aligning to TRBD1. This CDR3 is built from 15 residues. From germline, CDR1 is LNHDA and CDR2 SQIVND (reference sequence). V lost 2 bases to trimming and J lost 5 bases; unmatched junction nucleotides: 6. CDR3 in DNA: TGTGCCAGTAGTATAAGGGTGGGACAGGGATATGGCTACACCTTC. Its protein is CASSIRVGQGYGYTF.

This clone has just a few counts. The chain employs TRBV15 and TRBJ1-1; TRBD1 might be the D (6 bases). The CDR3 covers 13 residues. The germline CDR1 and CDR2 sequences are LNHNV and YYDKDF (reference sequence). Trimming pared 2 bases from V and 3 bases from J, leaving 7 bases between. CDR3 bases: TGTGCCACCAGCAGAACAGGGTACACTGAAGCTTTCTTT. Amino acids: CATSRTGYTEAFF.

The genes are TRBV11-1 and TRBJ2-1; TRBD1 matches at 7 bases. The CDR3 spans 13 residues. Germline CDR1 SGHAT, CDR2 FQDESV (reference sequence). V lost 4 bases to trimming and J lost 4 bases; unmatched junction nucleotides: 1. The CDR3 region has the DNA TGTGCCAGCAGCTCACAGGGGTACAATGAGCAGTTCTTC. This codes for CASSSQGYNEQFF.

The chain recombines TRBV5-1 with TRBJ2-1; 9 nucleotides agree with TRBD2. V lost 3 bases and J lost 8; bases outside the gene matches: 12. CDR3 length: 16 residues. Germline CDR1 is SGHRS and CDR2 is YFSETQ. CDR3 protein: CASSSSVAGEFDEQFF. The CDR3 bases are TGCGCCAGCAGCTCTTCGGTAGCGGGAGAGTTCGATGAGCAGTTCTTC.

The rearrangement uses TRBV11-2 and TRBJ2-7; weak D call: TRBD2 (6 bases). With 1 base removed from V and 7 bases from J, the gap between germline ends came to 11 bases. Germline assignment: CDR1 SGHAT and CDR2 FQNNGV. The CDR3 contains 13 residues. CDR3: CASSLAGVGEQYF. Written as DNA, the CDR3 is TGTGCCAGCAGCTTAGCGGGGGTTGGGGAGCAGTACTTC.

The V call is TRBV7-8, the J call TRBJ2-1, with 9 bases fitting TRBD2. CDR1 and CDR2 from the germline V gene are SGHVS and FQNEAQ. Trimming at V came to 5 bases and at J to 8 bases, leaving 16 bases not matched to a gene. The CDR3 runs to 17 residues. The CDR3 region is CASSASGAGGGAYEQFF. The CDR3 DNA is TGTGCCAGCAGCGCCAGTGGGGCTGGCGGGGGGGCCTATGAGCAGTTCTTC.

This chain links TRBV5-1 with TRBJ1-5, with D possibly TRBD1 on 6 matching bases. The CDR3 has 15 amino acids. Trimming shortened V by 0 bases and J by 5 bases, and 12 bases separated the two germline ends. CDR1 SGHRS and CDR2 YFSETQ come from the germline V gene. The CDR3 reads CASSLAGSGDQPQHF. As DNA, the CDR3 is TGCGCCAGCAGCTTGGCCGGGTCAGGGGATCAGCCCCAGCATTTT. The full variable domain, in which reference TRBV5-1 and TRBJ1-5 provide the parts outside the CDR3, is KAGVTQTPRYLIKTRGQQVTLSCSPISGHRSVSWYQQTPGQGLQFLFEYFSETQRNKGNFPGRFSGRQFSNSRSEMNVSTLELGDSALYLCASSLAGSGDQPQHFGDGTRLSIL.

This clone was observed a few times. The chain carries TRBV7-2 and TRBJ1-2; TRBD1 aligns across 7 bases. Germline V gives CDR1 SGHTA, CDR2 FQGNSA. This CDR3 has 14 amino acids. V lost 2 bases, J lost 6 bases, and 6 bases stayed unmatched. CDR3 amino acids: CASSLPGQSNGYTF. The CDR3 nucleotides read TGTGCCAGCAGCTTACCGGGACAGTCAAATGGCTACACCTTC.

The chain links TRBV6-1 to TRBJ1-2, with 8 positions matching TRBD1. V lost 1 base to trimming and J lost 6 bases; unmatched junction nucleotides: 10. In germline, CDR1 is MNHNS, CDR2 SASEGT. The CDR3 totals 16 residues. CDR3 sequence (DNA): TGTGCCAGCAGTGAAGTGGTGACGGACAGGGCGGATGGCTACACCTTC. Amino acid sequence: CASSEVVTDRADGYTF.

The CDR3 spells CAWKRAGNTIYF. CDR3 sequence (DNA): TGTGCCTGGAAGCGTGCTGGAAACACCATATATTTT. This chain joins TRBV30 and TRBJ1-3; D unclear. Per germline, CDR1 GTSNPN and CDR2 SVGIG (reference sequence). V shed 4 bases and J shed 2 bases, with 6 bases lying between them. This CDR3 has 12 residues.

The chain links TRBV7-6 to TRBJ2-7; no clear D gene. The germline V gene encodes CDR1 SGHVS and CDR2 FNYEAQ. V lost 0 bases and J lost 5, with 11 bases in between. This CDR3 comprises 14 residues. The CDR3 reads CASSLAPATHEQYF. DNA of the CDR3: TGTGCCAGCAGCTTAGCTCCAGCGACCCACGAGCAGTACTTC.

The rearrangement joins TRBV5-1 to TRBJ2-3; 8 positions match TRBD2. Germline CDR1 SGHRS, CDR2 YFSETQ. The CDR3 is made up of 15 amino acids. Unmatched junction bases numbered 4, after V lost 2 bases and J lost 2 bases. The CDR3 nucleotides read TGCGCCAGCAGCTTTAGCGGGGCTTCCACAGATACGCAGTATTTT. Its translation: CASSFSGASTDTQYF.

This clone was detected a few times. The chain links TRBV7-2 to TRBJ2-7, with 9 bases that match TRBD1. Germline V CDR1 and CDR2: SGHTA, FQGNSA. The J segment lost 3 bases and the V segment lost 3 bases, leaving 6 bases of the junction unmatched. There are 15 residues in the CDR3. CDR3 bases: TGTGCCAGCAGCTTGCTCGACAGGGGGGACTACGAGCAGTACTTC. This sequence encodes CASSLLDRGDYEQYF.

The chain has TRBV19 and TRBJ1-1; 10 bases align to TRBD1. V lost 6 bases and J lost 0; bases outside the gene matches: 7. CDR1 is LNHDA, CDR2 SQIVND, per germline (reference sequence). The CDR3 runs 16 residues. The CDR3 loop reads CASSQDRGLLNTEAFF. CDR3 sequence (DNA): TGTGCCAGTAGCCAAGACAGGGGGCTGCTGAACACTGAAGCTTTCTTT.

A word on this clone: A much larger clone lies a single base off, so this may be a read error. The chain employs TRBV12-3 or TRBV12-4 and TRBJ1-1; the match to TRBD1 covers 8 bases. The length of the CDR3 is 13 residues. Unmatched junction bases numbered 1, after V lost 5 bases and J lost 2 bases. CDR3 amino acids: CASSPGGNTEAFF. DNA of the CDR3: TGTGCCAGCAGTCCAGGGGGCAACACTGAAGCTTTCTTT.

This clone was recorded once. This sequence joins TRBV5-4 and TRBJ2-1, with D possibly matching TRBD2 (6 bases). The CDR3 has 14 amino acids. V was shortened by 8 bases and J by 3 bases, with 15 bases between the two germline ends. The germline V gene has CDR1 SGHNT and CDR2 YYREEE (reference sequence). In DNA form, the CDR3 reads TGTGCCAGGCGGTGGCGGGGCCTCTACAATGAGCAGTTCTTC. The encoded protein is CARRWRGLYNEQFF.

The chain couples TRBV28 to TRBJ2-7, with 7 bases that match TRBD1. V lost 6 bases, J lost 1 base, and 9 bases stayed unmatched. The germline V gene has CDR1 MDHEN and CDR2 SYDVKM. This CDR3 region has 15 residues. CDR3 DNA sequence: TGTGCCAGCAGCCGTCCAGGACAGGCGTCCTACGAGCAGTACTTC. Translating it yields CASSRPGQASYEQYF.

The CDR3 DNA reads TGCGCCAGCAGCCCAGGGACTAGCGGGAGTTGGGACACCGGGGAGCTGTTTTTT. Protein product: CASSPGTSGSWDTGELFF. The gene calls are TRBV4-3 and TRBJ2-2, with 14 bases that match TRBD2. Germline V gene sequence: CDR1 LGHNA, CDR2 YSLEER. CDR3 size: 18 residues. V shed 4 bases, J shed 3 bases, and the junction held 7 bases outside the gene matches.

The CDR3 sequence: CASSQGAMDYGYTF. The CDR3 nucleotides read TGTGCCAGCAGCCAGGGGGCTATGGACTATGGCTACACCTTC. The chain is built from TRBV7-9 and TRBJ1-2, with 8 bases matching TRBD1. Trimming removed 5 bases from V and 3 bases from J; junction bases left unmatched: 5. The CDR3 totals 14 residues. The germline V gene has CDR1 SEHNR and CDR2 FQNEAQ (reference sequence).